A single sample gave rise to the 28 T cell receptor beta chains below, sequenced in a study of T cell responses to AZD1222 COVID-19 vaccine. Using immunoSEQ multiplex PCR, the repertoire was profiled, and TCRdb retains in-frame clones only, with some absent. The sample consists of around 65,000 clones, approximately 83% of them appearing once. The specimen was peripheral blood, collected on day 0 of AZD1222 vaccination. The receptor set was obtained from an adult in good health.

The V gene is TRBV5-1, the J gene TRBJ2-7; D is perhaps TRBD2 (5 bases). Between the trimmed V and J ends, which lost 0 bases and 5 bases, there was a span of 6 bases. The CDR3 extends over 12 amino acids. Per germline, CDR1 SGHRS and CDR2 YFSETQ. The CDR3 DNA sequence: TGCGCCAGCAGCTTGGGGACTGACGAGCAGTACTTC. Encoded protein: CASSLGTDEQYF.

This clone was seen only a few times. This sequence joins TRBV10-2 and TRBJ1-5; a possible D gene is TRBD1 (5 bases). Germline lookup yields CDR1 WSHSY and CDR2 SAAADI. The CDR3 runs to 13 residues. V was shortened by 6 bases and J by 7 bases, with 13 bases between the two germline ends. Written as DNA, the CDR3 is TGCGCCAGCAGCCCAAAAGGGGACCAGCCCCAGCATTTT. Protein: CASSPKGDQPQHF.

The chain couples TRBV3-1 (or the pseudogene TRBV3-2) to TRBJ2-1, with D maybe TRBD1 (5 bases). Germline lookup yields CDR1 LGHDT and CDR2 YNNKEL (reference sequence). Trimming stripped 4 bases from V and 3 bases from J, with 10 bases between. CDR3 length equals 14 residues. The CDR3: CASSLSGFYNEQFF. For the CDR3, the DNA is TGTGCCAGCAGCCTTTCAGGGTTCTACAATGAGCAGTTCTTC.

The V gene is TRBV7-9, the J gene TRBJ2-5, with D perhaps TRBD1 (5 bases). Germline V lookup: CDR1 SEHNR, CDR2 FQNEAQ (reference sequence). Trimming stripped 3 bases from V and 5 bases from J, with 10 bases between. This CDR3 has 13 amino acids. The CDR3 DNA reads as TGTGCCAGCAGCTTTGAGGCAGGGGAGACCCAGTACTTC. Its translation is CASSFEAGETQYF.

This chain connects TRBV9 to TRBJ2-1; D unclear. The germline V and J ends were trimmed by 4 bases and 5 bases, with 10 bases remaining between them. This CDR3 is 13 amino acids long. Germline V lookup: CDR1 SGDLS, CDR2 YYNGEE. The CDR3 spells CASSFTANNEQFF. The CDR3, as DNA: TGTGCCAGCAGCTTTACAGCAAACAATGAGCAGTTCTTC.

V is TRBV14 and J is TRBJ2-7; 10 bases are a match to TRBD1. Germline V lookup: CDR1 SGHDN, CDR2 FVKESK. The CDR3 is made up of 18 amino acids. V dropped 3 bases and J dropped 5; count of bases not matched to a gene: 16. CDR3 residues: CASSHVYGGGQGIDEQYF. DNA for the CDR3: TGTGCCAGCAGCCACGTATACGGCGGGGGACAGGGGATCGACGAGCAGTACTTC.

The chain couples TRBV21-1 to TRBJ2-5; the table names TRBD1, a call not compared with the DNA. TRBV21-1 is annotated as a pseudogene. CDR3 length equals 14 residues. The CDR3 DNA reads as TGTGCCAGGGATCTCCCGGGACAGCAAGAGACCCAGTACTTC. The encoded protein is CARDLPGQQETQYF.

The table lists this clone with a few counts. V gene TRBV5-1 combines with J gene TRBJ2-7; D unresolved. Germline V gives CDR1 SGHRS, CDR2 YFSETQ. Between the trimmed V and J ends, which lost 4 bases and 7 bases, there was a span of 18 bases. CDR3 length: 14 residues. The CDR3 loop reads CASSVDPGLGEQYF. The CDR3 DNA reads TGCGCCAGCAGCGTCGACCCGGGCCTAGGGGAGCAGTACTTC. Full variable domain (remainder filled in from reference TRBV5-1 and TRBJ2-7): KAGVTQTPRYLIKTRGQQVTLSCSPISGHRSVSWYQQTPGQGLQFLFEYFSETQRNKGNFPGRFSGRQFSNSRSEMNVSTLELGDSALYLCASSVDPGLGEQYFGPGTRLTVT.

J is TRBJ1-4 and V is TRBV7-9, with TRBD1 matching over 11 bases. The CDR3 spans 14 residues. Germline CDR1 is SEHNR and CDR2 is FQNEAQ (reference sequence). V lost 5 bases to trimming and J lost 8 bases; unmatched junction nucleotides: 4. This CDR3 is CASSQDRGQEKLFF. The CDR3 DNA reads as TGTGCCAGCAGCCAGGACAGGGGGCAAGAAAAACTGTTTTTT.

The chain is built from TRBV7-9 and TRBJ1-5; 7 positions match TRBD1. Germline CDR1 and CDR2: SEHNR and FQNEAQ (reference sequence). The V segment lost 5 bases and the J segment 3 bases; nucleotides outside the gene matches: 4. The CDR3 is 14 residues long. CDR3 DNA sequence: TGTGCCAGCAGCCAAGGGGGCTCCAATCAGCCCCAGCATTTT. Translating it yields CASSQGGSNQPQHF.

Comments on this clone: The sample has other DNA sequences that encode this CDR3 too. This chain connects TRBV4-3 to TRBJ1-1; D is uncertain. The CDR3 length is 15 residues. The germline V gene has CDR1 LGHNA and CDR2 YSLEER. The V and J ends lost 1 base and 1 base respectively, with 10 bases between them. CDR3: CASSQGRGSNTEAFF. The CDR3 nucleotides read TGCGCCAGCAGCCAAGGTCGGGGATCGAACACTGAAGCTTTCTTT.

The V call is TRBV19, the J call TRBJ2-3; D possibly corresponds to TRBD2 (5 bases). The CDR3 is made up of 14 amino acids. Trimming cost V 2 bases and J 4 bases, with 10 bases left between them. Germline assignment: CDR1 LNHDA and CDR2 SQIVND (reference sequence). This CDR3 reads CASSISSRPDTQYF. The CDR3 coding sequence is TGTGCCAGTAGTATATCTAGCAGGCCAGATACGCAGTATTTT.

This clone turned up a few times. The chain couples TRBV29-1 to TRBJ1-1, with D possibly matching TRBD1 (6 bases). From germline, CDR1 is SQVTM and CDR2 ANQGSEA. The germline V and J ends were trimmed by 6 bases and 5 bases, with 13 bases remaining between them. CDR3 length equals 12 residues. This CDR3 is CSVTGRWTEAFF. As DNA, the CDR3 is TGCAGCGTCACAGGGAGGTGGACTGAAGCTTTCTTT.

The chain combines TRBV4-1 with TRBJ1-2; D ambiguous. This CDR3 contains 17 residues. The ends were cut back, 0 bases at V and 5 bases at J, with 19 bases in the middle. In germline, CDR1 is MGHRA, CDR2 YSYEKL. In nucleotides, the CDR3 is TGCGCCAGCAGCCAAGATTTACAGTTAGGTCGTTGGTATGGCTACACCTTC. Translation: CASSQDLQLGRWYGYTF.

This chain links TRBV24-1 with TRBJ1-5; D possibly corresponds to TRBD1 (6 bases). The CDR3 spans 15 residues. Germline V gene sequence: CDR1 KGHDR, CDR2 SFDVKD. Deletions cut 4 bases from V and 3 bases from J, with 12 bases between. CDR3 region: CATSDSDSLNQPQHF. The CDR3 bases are TGTGCCACCAGTGACTCGGACAGCCTCAATCAGCCCCAGCATTTT.

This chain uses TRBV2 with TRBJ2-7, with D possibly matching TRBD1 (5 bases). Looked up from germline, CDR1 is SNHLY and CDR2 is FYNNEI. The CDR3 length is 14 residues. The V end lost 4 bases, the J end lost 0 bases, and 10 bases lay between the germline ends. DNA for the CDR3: TGTGCCAGCAGTGCAGGGTTAAGCTCCTACGAGCAGTACTTC. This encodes CASSAGLSSYEQYF.

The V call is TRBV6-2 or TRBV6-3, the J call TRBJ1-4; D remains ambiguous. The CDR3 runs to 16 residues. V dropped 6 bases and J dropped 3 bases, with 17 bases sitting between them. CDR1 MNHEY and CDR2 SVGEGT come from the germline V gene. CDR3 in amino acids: CASSLDRAGPNEKLFF. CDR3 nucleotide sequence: TGTGCCAGCAGCCTCGACCGCGCCGGGCCTAATGAAAAACTGTTTTTT.

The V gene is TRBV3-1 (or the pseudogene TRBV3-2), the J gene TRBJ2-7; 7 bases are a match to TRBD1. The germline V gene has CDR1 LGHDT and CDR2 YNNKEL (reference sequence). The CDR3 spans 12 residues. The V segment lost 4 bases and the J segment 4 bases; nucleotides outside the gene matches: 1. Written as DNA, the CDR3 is TGTGCCAGCAGCCCGGGACAGTACGAGCAGTACTTC. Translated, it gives CASSPGQYEQYF.

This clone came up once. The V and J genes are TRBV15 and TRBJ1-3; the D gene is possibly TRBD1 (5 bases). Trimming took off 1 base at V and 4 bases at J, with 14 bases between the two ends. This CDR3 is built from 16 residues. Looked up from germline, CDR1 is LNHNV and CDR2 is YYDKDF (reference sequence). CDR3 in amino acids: CATSRVQGLAGNTIYF. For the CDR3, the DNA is TGTGCCACCAGCAGAGTGCAGGGTTTGGCAGGAAACACCATATATTTT.

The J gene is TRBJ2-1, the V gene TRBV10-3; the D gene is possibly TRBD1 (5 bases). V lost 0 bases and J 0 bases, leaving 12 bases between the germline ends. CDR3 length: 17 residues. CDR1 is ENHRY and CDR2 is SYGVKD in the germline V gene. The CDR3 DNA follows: TGTGCCATCAGTGAGTCGGGGCTACCGAGCTCCTACAATGAGCAGTTCTTC. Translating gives CAISESGLPSSYNEQFF.

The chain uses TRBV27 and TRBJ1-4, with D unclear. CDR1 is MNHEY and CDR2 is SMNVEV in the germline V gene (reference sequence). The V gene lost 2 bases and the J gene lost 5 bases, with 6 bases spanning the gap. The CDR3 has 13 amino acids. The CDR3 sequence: CASSLGSNEKLFF. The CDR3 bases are TGTGCCAGCAGTTTAGGGTCAAATGAAAAACTGTTTTTT.

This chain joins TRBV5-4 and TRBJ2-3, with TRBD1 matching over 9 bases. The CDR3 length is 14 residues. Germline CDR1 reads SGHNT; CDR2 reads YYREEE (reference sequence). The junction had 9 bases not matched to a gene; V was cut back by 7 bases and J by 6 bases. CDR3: CASLPGQGADTQYF. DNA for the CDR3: TGTGCCAGCTTACCGGGACAGGGCGCCGATACGCAGTATTTT.

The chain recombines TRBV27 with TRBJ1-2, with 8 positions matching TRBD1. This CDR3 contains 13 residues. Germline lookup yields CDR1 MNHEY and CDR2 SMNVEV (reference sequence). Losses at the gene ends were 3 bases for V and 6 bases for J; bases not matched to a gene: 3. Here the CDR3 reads CASSFQGANGYTF. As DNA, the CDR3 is TGTGCCAGCAGTTTTCAGGGGGCGAATGGCTACACCTTC.

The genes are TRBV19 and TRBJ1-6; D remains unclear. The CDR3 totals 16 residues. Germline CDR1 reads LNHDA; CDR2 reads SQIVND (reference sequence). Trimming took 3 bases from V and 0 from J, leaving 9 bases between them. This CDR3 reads CASSMMGSSYNSPLHF. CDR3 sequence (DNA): TGTGCCAGTAGTATGATGGGGAGCTCCTATAATTCACCCCTCCACTTT.

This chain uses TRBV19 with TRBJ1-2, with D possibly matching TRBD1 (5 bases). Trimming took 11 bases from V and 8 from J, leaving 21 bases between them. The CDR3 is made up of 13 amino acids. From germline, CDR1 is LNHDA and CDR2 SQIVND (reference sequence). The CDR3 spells CASSSSGGNGYTF. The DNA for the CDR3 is TGTGCCTCCTCATCGTCGGGGGGGAACGGCTACACCTTC.

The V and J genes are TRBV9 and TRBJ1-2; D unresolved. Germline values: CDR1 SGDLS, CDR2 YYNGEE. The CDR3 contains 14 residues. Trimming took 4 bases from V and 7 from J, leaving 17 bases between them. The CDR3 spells CASSPLIAEAGYTF. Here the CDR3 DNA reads TGTGCCAGCAGCCCCTTGATTGCAGAGGCTGGCTACACCTTC.

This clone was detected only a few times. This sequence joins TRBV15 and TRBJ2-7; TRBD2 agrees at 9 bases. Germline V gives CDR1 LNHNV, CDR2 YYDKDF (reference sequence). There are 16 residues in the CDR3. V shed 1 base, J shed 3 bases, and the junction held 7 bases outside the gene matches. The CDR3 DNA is TGTGCCACCAGCAGAGGACCGTCGACTAGCGGCTACGAGCAGTACTTC. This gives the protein CATSRGPSTSGYEQYF. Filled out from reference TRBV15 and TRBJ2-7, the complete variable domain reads DAMVIQNPRYQVTQFGKPVTLSCSQTLNHNVMYWYQQKSSQAPKLLFHYYDKDFNNEADTPDNFQSRRPNTSFCFLDIRSPGLGDTAMYLCATSRGPSTSGYEQYFGPGTRLTVT.

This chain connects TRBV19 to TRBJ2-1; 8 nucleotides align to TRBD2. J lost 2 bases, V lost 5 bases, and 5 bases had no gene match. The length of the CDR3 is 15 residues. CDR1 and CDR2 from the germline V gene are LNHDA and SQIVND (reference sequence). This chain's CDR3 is CASSPGGAPYNEQFF. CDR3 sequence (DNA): TGTGCCAGTAGTCCGGGGGGGGCCCCCTACAATGAGCAGTTCTTC.